The 9 T cell receptor beta chains below were found in one sample sequenced in a study of regulatory T cells in long-lasting Graves disease. Building of the TCR beta libraries involved iRepertoire HTBI primers and Arm-PCR of CDR3 regions. From the multiplex PCR reads, TCRdb called clonotypes with MiXCR, one entry per CDR3 protein. This table has around 480,000 distinct CDR3 sequences, about 15% appearing once. Stated time point: newly diagnosed GD, antithyroid drugs for less than 3 months. PBMC RNA served as the TCR library source. The sample was also reused in another study, on T cells in Graves' hyperthyroidism and ophthalmopathy.

The specimen comprised peripheral blood mononuclear cells (PBMCs), sampled at new diagnosis, from a patient treated with antithyroid drugs. These receptors all come from a middle-aged woman with Graves disease.

The sample holds many counts of this clonotype. The chain joins TRBV3-1 to TRBJ2-3; 8 bases line up with TRBD2. Germline V lookup: CDR1 LGHDT, CDR2 YNNKEL (reference sequence). CDR3 length equals 18 residues. V shed 3 bases and J 3 bases; nucleotides not matched to a gene: 14. The CDR3: CASSHYPTGGGRTDTQYF. DNA for the CDR3: TGTGCCAGCAGCCATTACCCCACGGGGGGGGGCCGTACAGATACGCAGTATTTT.

This clonotype has just a few counts. The CDR3 coding sequence is TGTGCCTGGAGTGTACAATGGACACCCCTCCACTTT. As protein: CAWSVQWTPLHF. V usage is TRBV30 and J usage is TRBJ1-6; no clear D gene. Germline V gene lookup returns CDR1 GTSNPN and CDR2 SVGIG (reference sequence). The CDR3 sequence is 12 residues long. V lost 0 bases to trimming and J lost 11 bases, with 8 bases between them.

This clonotype was seen more than once but under ten times. The chain carries TRBV7-9 and TRBJ1-2, with D hard to call. Germline V CDR1 and CDR2: SEHNR, FQNEAQ (reference sequence). The CDR3 is made up of 14 amino acids. Trimming cost V 4 bases and J 7 bases, with 16 bases left between them. The CDR3 DNA follows: TGTGCCAGCAGCTCCACCAGCCGAGAGGGTGGCTACACCTTC. It codes for CASSSTSREGGYTF.

This clonotype was counted a few times. One end of the junction fails to match germline, which may point to a read error. The V and J genes are TRBV4-1 and TRBJ2-1; 11 nucleotides agree with TRBD2. The V gene's germline CDR1 is MGHRA and CDR2 YSYEKL. The CDR3 length is 16 residues. The CDR3 spells CASSQDSGGAYNEQFF. DNA for the CDR3: TGTGCCAGCAGCCAAGATAGCGGGGGGGCCTACAATGAGCAGTTCTTC.

The chain uses TRBV29-1 and TRBJ2-1; 16 bases agree with TRBD2. CDR1 SQVTM and CDR2 ANQGSEA come from the germline V gene. This CDR3 spans 13 amino acids. V gave up 8 bases and J gave up 8 bases; unmatched junction bases: 3. In DNA, the CDR3 is TGCAGCTATGGGACTAGCGGGGGGGATGAGCAGTTCTTC. Its translation is CSYGTSGGDEQFF.

A note on this clonotype: This clone may be a read error of a much larger clone one base away. The chain employs TRBV6-1 and TRBJ2-3, with 11 bases fitting TRBD2. Germline lookup yields CDR1 MNHNS and CDR2 SASEGT. The CDR3 covers 16 residues. In DNA, the CDR3 is TGTGCCGGCAGTCCACTAGCGGGGGCCGGCACAGATACGCAGTATTTT. This sequence encodes CAGSPLAGAGTDTQYF.

In its sample, this clonotype was seen a few times. The chain is built from TRBV20-1 and TRBJ2-3; 11 bases line up with TRBD2. This CDR3 region has 15 residues. CDR1 is DFQATT, CDR2 SNEGSKA, per germline (reference sequence). Trimming took 3 bases from V and 3 from J; bases not matched to a gene: 5. In nucleotides, the CDR3 is TGCAGTGCTAGTGTAGCGGGGGGGCTTACAGATACGCAGTATTTT. This codes for CSASVAGGLTDTQYF.

This chain connects TRBV6-5 to TRBJ1-3, with TRBD1 identical over 9 bases. The CDR3 consists of 16 residues. V lost 0 bases and J lost 4; bases outside the gene matches: 4. CDR1 and CDR2 (germline): MNHEY, SVGAGI. The CDR3 region has the DNA TGTGCCAGCAGTTACTCGGGACAGGGAACAGGAAACACCATATATTTT. Translating gives CASSYSGQGTGNTIYF.

This sequence joins TRBV18 and TRBJ2-7; 7 positions agree with TRBD2. Per germline, CDR1 KGHSH and CDR2 LQKENI. The V and J ends lost 6 bases and 9 bases, in that order; junction bases with no gene match: 5. This CDR3 is built from 11 residues. The CDR3 loop reads CASSFSGGQYF. The CDR3 DNA follows: TGTGCCAGCTCCTTCTCGGGAGGGCAGTACTTC.